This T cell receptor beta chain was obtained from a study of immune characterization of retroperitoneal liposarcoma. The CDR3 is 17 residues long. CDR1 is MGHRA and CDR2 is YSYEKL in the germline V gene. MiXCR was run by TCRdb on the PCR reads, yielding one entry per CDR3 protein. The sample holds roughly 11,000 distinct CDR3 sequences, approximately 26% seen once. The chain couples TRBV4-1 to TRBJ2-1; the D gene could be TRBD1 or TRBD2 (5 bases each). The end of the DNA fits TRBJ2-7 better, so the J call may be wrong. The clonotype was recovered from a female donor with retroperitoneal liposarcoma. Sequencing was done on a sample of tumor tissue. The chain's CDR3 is CASSQSSLAGSPYEQYF. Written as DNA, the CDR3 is TGCGCCAGCAGCCAAAGTTCTCTGGCAGGGAGTCCCTACGAGCAGTACTTC.